Following are 10 T cell receptor beta chains from one sample sequenced in a study of blood T cell repertoires in COVID-19. Assay: immunoSEQ multiplex PCR; the TCRdb copy retains only in-frame clones and omits some. The repertoire holds 130,000 to 150,000 clones, with 88% as singletons. The specimen sequenced was peripheral blood. The receptors stem from a woman between 45 and 60 years old with acute or convalescent COVID-19.

The CDR3 nucleotides are TGTGCCAGCACAACAGGGGGCAATCAGCCCCAGCATTTT. Protein: CASTTGGNQPQHF. The chain combines TRBV6-5 with TRBJ1-5; 7 bases agree with TRBD1. The CDR3 loop spans 13 amino acids. The V and J ends lost 7 bases and 2 bases, in that order; junction bases with no gene match: 2. Germline CDR1 MNHEY, CDR2 SVGAGI.

V usage is TRBV24-1 and J usage is TRBJ2-5, with 7 nucleotides matching TRBD1. Germline V gene lookup returns CDR1 KGHDR and CDR2 SFDVKD. This CDR3 is built from 17 residues. V shed 3 bases and J 4 bases; nucleotides not matched to a gene: 13. The CDR3 loop is CATSDPNRDSNIETQYF. The CDR3 DNA reads TGTGCCACCAGTGATCCTAACCGGGACAGCAACATAGAGACCCAGTACTTC.

V usage is TRBV19 and J usage is TRBJ2-7; no definite D call. The germline gives CDR1 LNHDA, CDR2 SQIVND (reference sequence). V gave up 4 bases and J gave up 4 bases, with 11 bases separating them. The CDR3 consists of 13 residues. The CDR3: CASSTLDGYEQYF. The CDR3 nucleotides read TGTGCCAGTAGTACCCTAGACGGTTACGAGCAGTACTTC.

The chain couples TRBV9 to TRBJ2-1; 12 nucleotides align to TRBD2. After removal of 3 bases from V and 10 bases from J, the junction contained 11 bases not matched to a gene. This CDR3 spans 16 amino acids. CDR1 is SGDLS and CDR2 is YYNGEE in the germline V gene. The CDR3 sequence is CASSDPRLAGDREQFF. The CDR3 DNA follows: TGTGCCAGCAGCGATCCCAGACTAGCGGGAGACAGGGAGCAGTTCTTC.

CDR3: CASSVSSGTGGAGYTF. CDR3 DNA sequence: TGTGCCAGCAGCGTATCATCCGGGACAGGGGGCGCAGGCTACACCTTC. This rearrangement joins TRBV9 to TRBJ1-2, with 12 nucleotides matching TRBD1. Germline loops: CDR1 SGDLS, CDR2 YYNGEE. The CDR3 spans 16 residues. The trim removed 1 base at V and 8 bases at J, leaving 9 bases unmatched.

This clone has only one observation. The CDR3 DNA sequence: TGTGCCAGCAGTTACTTTGGTTCACCAGTGGGAAACACCATATATTTT. Amino acid sequence: CASSYFGSPVGNTIYF. The chain combines TRBV6-6 with TRBJ1-3; D gene unclear. Germline assignment: CDR1 MNHNY and CDR2 SVGAGI (reference sequence). Trimming pared 1 base from V and 4 bases from J, leaving 14 bases between. This CDR3 has 16 residues.

The V call is TRBV6-2 or TRBV6-3, the J call TRBJ1-5; D perhaps matches TRBD1 (5 bases). The CDR3 covers 14 residues. CDR1 and CDR2 from the germline V gene are MNHEY and SVGEGT. V was trimmed by 6 bases and J by 6 bases, leaving 15 bases between them. The DNA for the CDR3 is TGTGCCAGCAGCCGCGGATGGGGGGGTCAGCCCCAGCATTTT. Translated: CASSRGWGGQPQHF.

The chain has TRBV6-2 or TRBV6-3 and TRBJ2-5; the match to TRBD2 covers 14 bases. The J segment lost 1 base and the V segment lost 0 bases, leaving 7 bases of the junction unmatched. The CDR3 consists of 19 residues. The germline gives CDR1 MNHEY, CDR2 SVGEGT. The CDR3 bases are TGTGCCAGCAGTTACTCGACTAGCGGGGGGGGAACCCTCCAAGAGACCCAGTACTTC. It yields the protein CASSYSTSGGGTLQETQYF.

This chain links TRBV18 with TRBJ1-1, with D possibly matching TRBD1 (6 bases). Trimming took off 6 bases at V and 0 bases at J, with 11 bases between the two ends. Germline CDR1 KGHSH, CDR2 LQKENI. The CDR3 loop spans 14 amino acids. This chain's CDR3 is CASSPGHMNTEAFF. The DNA for the CDR3 is TGTGCCAGCTCTCCGGGACACATGAACACTGAAGCTTTCTTT.

The chain uses TRBV6-1 and TRBJ2-5; 12 bases map to TRBD1. The CDR3 is 16 residues long. V trimming: 3 bases; J trimming: 5 bases; junction bases outside the gene matches: 7. Germline CDR1 MNHNS, CDR2 SASEGT. The CDR3: CASSEEGQGAGETQYF. The CDR3 region has the DNA TGTGCCAGCAGTGAGGAGGGACAGGGGGCCGGCGAGACCCAGTACTTC.